The rows below give T cell receptor beta chains drawn from one sample of a study of graft-versus-host responses after intestinal transplantation. Repertoires were generated with immunoSEQ multiplex PCR, while TCRdb's copy carries only in-frame clones and drops some. In the table there are roughly 11,000 clones, more than 85% of which are singletons. This specimen was PBMCs, taken 105 days after intestinal transplantation. The receptors shown here come from a human patient who received an intestinal transplant, so some T cells may come from the graft donor. The CDR3 runs from the conserved cysteine through the conserved F or W. Fields, in order: clone size, J gene, V gene, D gene, CDR3 DNA, CDR3 protein. D genes are given only for firm matches. A row's size may be missing; if present it is once, few, many or a size class.

size: .
J: TRBJ1-6
V: TRBV28
D: .
DNA: TGTGCCAGCAGCCAGGGATTCTATAATTCACCCCTCCACTTT
CDR3: CASSQGFYNSPLHF

size: .
J: TRBJ2-7
V: TRBV28
D: TRBD2
DNA: TGTGCCAGCAGAGCGGGAGAGGACGAGCAGTACTTC
CDR3: CASRAGEDEQYF

size: .
J: TRBJ1-1
V: TRBV15
D: .
DNA: TGTGCCACCACCAGGGTGGGGAGAGACACTGAAGCTTTCTTT
CDR3: CATTRVGRDTEAFF

size: .
J: TRBJ1-5
V: TRBV27
D: .
DNA: TGTGCCAGCAGTTTATCAAGCAATCAGCCCCAGCATTTT
CDR3: CASSLSSNQPQHF

size: .
J: TRBJ2-7
V: TRBV19
D: TRBD2
DNA: TGTGCCAGTAGAGAGGTAGCGGGAGGGACCTACGAGCAGTACTTC
CDR3: CASREVAGGTYEQYF

size: .
J: TRBJ2-5
V: TRBV4-1
D: TRBD2
DNA: TGCGCCAGCAGCCTTGGGACTAGCGGGAGGGTAATTGGTGAGACCCAGTACTTC
CDR3: CASSLGTSGRVIGETQYF

size: .
J: TRBJ2-7
V: TRBV6-6
D: .
DNA: TGTGCCAGCAGTTACTCTGAGGAGGCCGAGCAGTACTTC
CDR3: CASSYSEEAEQYF

size: .
J: TRBJ2-7
V: TRBV9
D: TRBD2
DNA: TGTGCCAGCAGCGGTAGGACTAGCGGGGGGGCCAACGAGCAGTACTTC
CDR3: CASSGRTSGGANEQYF

size: few
J: TRBJ2-5
V: TRBV7-9
D: TRBD2
DNA: TGTGCCAGCAGCCGGGGGGGGCCCCAAGAGACCCAGTACTTC
CDR3: CASSRGGPQETQYF

size: .
J: TRBJ2-3
V: TRBV7-3
D: .
DNA: TGTGCCAGCAGCGAGGGGTCCACCACAGATACGCAGTATTTT
CDR3: CASSEGSTTDTQYF

size: few
J: TRBJ1-1
V: TRBV6-4
D: .
DNA: TGTGCCAGCAGTGACCGGGACAACACTGAAGCTTTCTTT
CDR3: CASSDRDNTEAFF

size: .
J: TRBJ2-3
V: TRBV7-3
D: .
DNA: TGTGCCAGCAGCTTAAAGACGGCAGATACGCAGTATTTT
CDR3: CASSLKTADTQYF

size: .
J: TRBJ1-6
V: TRBV14
D: .
DNA: TGTGCCAGCAGCCCCTTGGGGGGGGGAAATTCACCCCTCCACTTT
CDR3: CASSPLGGGNSPLHF

size: .
J: TRBJ2-3
V: TRBV6-1
D: .
DNA: TGTGCCAGTAGGGACACTAACACAGATACGCAGTATTTT
CDR3: CASRDTNTDTQYF

size: .
J: TRBJ2-7
V: TRBV14
D: TRBD2
DNA: TGTGCCAGCAGCCGGATACGACTAGCGGGGTCCTTAGAACAGTACTTC
CDR3: CASSRIRLAGSLEQYF

size: .
J: TRBJ1-2
V: TRBV5-5
D: TRBD1
DNA: TGTGCCAGCAGCACAGGGGGCGCCGTAGCCCCTTATGGCTACACCTTC
CDR3: CASSTGGAVAPYGYTF

size: .
J: TRBJ2-3
V: TRBV21-1
D: .
DNA: TGTGCCAGCAGCAAAGATACTAGCGGGGGGGCCAGGCGCACAGATACGCAGTATTTT
CDR3: CASSKDTSGGARRTDTQYF

size: .
J: TRBJ2-3
V: TRBV6-5
D: TRBD2
DNA: TGTGCCAGCAGTTACTCCGGGAGGGAATCAGATACGCAGTATTTT
CDR3: CASSYSGRESDTQYF

size: .
J: TRBJ2-7
V: TRBV7-9
D: TRBD2
DNA: TGTGCCAGCAGCTTACCGGGACTAGCGGGAGGGCGCTACGAGCAGTACTTC
CDR3: CASSLPGLAGGRYEQYF

size: .
J: TRBJ1-5
V: TRBV9
D: TRBD1
DNA: TGTGCCAGCAGCCCTCGGGACAGTCCATATAGCAATCAGCCCCAGCATTTT
CDR3: CASSPRDSPYSNQPQHF

size: .
J: TRBJ2-2
V: TRBV9
D: TRBD2
DNA: TGTGCCAGCAGCGTAGAAGGTAGCGGGAGTCTCGCCGGGGAGCTGTTTTTT
CDR3: CASSVEGSGSLAGELFF

size: .
J: TRBJ2-1
V: TRBV30
D: .
DNA: TGTGCCTGGAGTTCCAGCAAGGAGCAGTTCTTC
CDR3: CAWSSSKEQFF

size: once
J: TRBJ2-7
V: TRBV4-1
D: .
DNA: TGCGCCAGCAGCCAGACCGGGACCCGAGGAGGCGAGCAGTACTTC
CDR3: CASSQTGTRGGEQYF

size: .
J: TRBJ2-1
V: TRBV7-3
D: .
DNA: TGTGCCAGCAGCCCCACGGACCTGTCCTACAATGAGCAGTTCTTC
CDR3: CASSPTDLSYNEQFF

size: once
J: TRBJ2-5
V: TRBV5-4
D: .
DNA: TGTGCCAGCAGCTTGGACAGGATATACCAAGAGACCCAGTACTTC
CDR3: CASSLDRIYQETQYF

size: few
J: TRBJ2-7
V: TRBV5-1
D: .
DNA: TGCGCCAGCAGCTTGATCCCTATCTACGAGCAGTACTTC
CDR3: CASSLIPIYEQYF

size: .
J: TRBJ2-7
V: TRBV5-6
D: .
DNA: TGTGCCAGCAGGAGAAAGTGGAACGAGCAGTACTTC
CDR3: CASRRKWNEQYF

size: once
J: TRBJ2-3
V: TRBV27
D: TRBD2
DNA: TGTGCCAGCAGTTTATATCGTCTAGCGGGAGTGGCAGATACGCAGTATTTT
CDR3: CASSLYRLAGVADTQYF

size: .
J: TRBJ1-3
V: TRBV29-1
D: .
DNA: TGCAGCGTTGAGGTAGACACCATATATTTT
CDR3: CSVEVDTIYF

size: .
J: TRBJ2-3
V: TRBV9
D: TRBD2
DNA: TGTGCCAGCAGCGCGATGACTAGCGGGGGGGATACGCAGTATTTT
CDR3: CASSAMTSGGDTQYF

size: .
J: TRBJ1-2
V: TRBV19
D: .
DNA: TGTGCCAGTAGTATGATGGGAAACTATGGCTACACCTTC
CDR3: CASSMMGNYGYTF

size: .
J: TRBJ2-1
V: TRBV9
D: .
DNA: TGTGCCAGCAGCCCCGACCTATACAATGAGCAGTTCTTC
CDR3: CASSPDLYNEQFF

size: few
J: TRBJ1-6
V: TRBV2
D: TRBD1
DNA: TGTGCCAGCAGACAAGGACAGGGGGCATCACCCCTCCACTTT
CDR3: CASRQGQGASPLHF

size: .
J: TRBJ1-6
V: TRBV7-3
D: .
DNA: TGTGCCAGCACCCTAGACAGTAATTCACCCCTCCACTTT
CDR3: CASTLDSNSPLHF

size: .
J: TRBJ2-1
V: TRBV5-4
D: .
DNA: TGTGCCAGCAGCTTCTTAGGGGGTTACAATGAGCAGTTCTTC
CDR3: CASSFLGGYNEQFF